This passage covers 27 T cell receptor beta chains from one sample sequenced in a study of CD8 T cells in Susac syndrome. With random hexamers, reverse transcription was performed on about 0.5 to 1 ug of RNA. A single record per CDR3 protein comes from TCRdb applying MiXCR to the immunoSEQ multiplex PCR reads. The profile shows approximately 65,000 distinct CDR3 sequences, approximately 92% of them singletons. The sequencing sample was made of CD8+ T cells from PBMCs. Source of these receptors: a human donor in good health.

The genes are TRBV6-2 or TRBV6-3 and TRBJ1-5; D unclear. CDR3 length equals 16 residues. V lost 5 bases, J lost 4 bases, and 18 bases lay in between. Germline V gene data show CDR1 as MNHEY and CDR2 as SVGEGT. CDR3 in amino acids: CASSQPAVLPNQPQHF. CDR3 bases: TGTGCCAGCAGTCAACCGGCAGTCCTACCGAATCAGCCCCAGCATTTT.

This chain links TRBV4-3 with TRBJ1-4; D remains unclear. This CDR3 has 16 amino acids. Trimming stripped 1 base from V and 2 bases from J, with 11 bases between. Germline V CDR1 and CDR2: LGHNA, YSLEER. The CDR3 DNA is TGCGCCAGCAGCCAAGCGCTTGATAGCACTAATGAAAAACTGTTTTTT. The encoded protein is CASSQALDSTNEKLFF.

CDR3 coding DNA: TGTGCCAGCAGACAGGGGTGGAATGAGCAGTTCTTC. Amino acids: CASRQGWNEQFF. The chain has TRBV6-5 and TRBJ2-1, with 7 positions matching TRBD1. The CDR3 runs 12 residues. V trimming: 6 bases; J trimming: 7 bases; junction bases outside the gene matches: 3. Germline CDR1 MNHEY, CDR2 SVGAGI.

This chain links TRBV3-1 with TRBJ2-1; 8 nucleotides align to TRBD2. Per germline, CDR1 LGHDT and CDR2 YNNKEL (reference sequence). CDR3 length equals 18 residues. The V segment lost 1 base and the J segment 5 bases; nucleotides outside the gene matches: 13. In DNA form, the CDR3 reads TGTGCCAGCAGCCAAGGCGTCCTAGCGGGCCGCCTTGACAATGAGCAGTTCTTC. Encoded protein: CASSQGVLAGRLDNEQFF.

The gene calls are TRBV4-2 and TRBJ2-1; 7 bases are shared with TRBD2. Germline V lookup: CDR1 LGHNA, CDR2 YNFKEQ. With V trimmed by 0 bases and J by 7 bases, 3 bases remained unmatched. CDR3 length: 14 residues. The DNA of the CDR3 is TGTGCCAGCAGCCAAGATGGGGGGGTTAATGAGCAGTTCTTC. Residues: CASSQDGGVNEQFF.

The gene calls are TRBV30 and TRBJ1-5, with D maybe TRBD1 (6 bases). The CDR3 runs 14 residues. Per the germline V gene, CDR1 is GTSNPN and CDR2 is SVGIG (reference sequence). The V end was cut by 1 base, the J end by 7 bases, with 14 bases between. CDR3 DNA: TGTGCCTGGAGTGCCGTAGTAGGGGGGCAGCCCCAGCATTTT. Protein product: CAWSAVVGGQPQHF.

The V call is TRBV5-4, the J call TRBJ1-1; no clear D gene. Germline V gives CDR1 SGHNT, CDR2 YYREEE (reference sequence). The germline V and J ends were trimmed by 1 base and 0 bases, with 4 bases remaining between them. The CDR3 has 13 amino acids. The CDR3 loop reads CASSLFLNTEAFF. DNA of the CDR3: TGTGCCAGCAGCTTGTTTCTGAACACTGAAGCTTTCTTT.

This chain's CDR3 is CASSLEGNTGAAKNIQYF. The CDR3 DNA reads as TGTGCCAGCAGCTTAGAAGGGAACACAGGCGCAGCCAAAAACATTCAGTACTTC. V and J are TRBV13 and TRBJ2-4, with D possibly matching TRBD1 (5 bases). The CDR3 totals 18 residues. Trimming pared 1 base from V and 0 bases from J, leaving 16 bases between. Germline V lookup: CDR1 PRHDT, CDR2 FYEKMQ (reference sequence).

The DNA of the CDR3 is TGCAGTGCCCTAACCGCTGCGTCCTACGAGCAGTACTTC. The encoded protein is CSALTAASYEQYF. This rearrangement joins TRBV20-1 to TRBJ2-7; D not certain. This CDR3 has 13 residues. The V end was cut by 6 bases, the J end by 1 base, with 13 bases between. Germline lookup yields CDR1 DFQATT and CDR2 SNEGSKA (reference sequence).

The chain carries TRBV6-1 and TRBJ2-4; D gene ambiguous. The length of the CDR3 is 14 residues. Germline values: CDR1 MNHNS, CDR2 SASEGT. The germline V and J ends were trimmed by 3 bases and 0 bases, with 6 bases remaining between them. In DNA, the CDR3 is TGTGCCAGCAGTGACGGGCTAGCCAAAAACATTCAGTACTTC. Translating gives CASSDGLAKNIQYF.

The CDR3 protein is CSARPGYRYEQYF. The CDR3 nucleotides read TGCAGTGCTAGGCCAGGGTATAGGTACGAGCAGTACTTC. V gene TRBV20-1 combines with J gene TRBJ2-7, with a possible D match to TRBD1 (5 bases). Germline V CDR1 and CDR2: DFQATT, SNEGSKA (reference sequence). Trimming removed 3 bases at V and 4 bases at J, with 13 bases between. CDR3 length equals 13 residues.

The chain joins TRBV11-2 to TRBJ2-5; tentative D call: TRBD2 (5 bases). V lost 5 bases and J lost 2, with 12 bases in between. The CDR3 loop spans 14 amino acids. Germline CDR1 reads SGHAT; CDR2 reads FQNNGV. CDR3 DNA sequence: TGTGCCAGCAGCCCCGGGGTACCACAAGAGACCCAGTACTTC. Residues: CASSPGVPQETQYF.

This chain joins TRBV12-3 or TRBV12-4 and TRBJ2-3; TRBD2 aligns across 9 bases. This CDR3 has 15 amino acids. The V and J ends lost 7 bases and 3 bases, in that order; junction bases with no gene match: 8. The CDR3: CASTLGAGGTDTQYF. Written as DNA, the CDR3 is TGTGCCAGCACCCTCGGGGCGGGGGGGACAGATACGCAGTATTTT.

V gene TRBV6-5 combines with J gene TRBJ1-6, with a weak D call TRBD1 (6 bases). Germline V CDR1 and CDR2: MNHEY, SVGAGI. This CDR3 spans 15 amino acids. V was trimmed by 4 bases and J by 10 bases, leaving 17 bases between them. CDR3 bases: TGTGCCAGCAGTTCCCTACAGGGTTCGGCCTCACCCCTCCACTTT. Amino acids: CASSSLQGSASPLHF.

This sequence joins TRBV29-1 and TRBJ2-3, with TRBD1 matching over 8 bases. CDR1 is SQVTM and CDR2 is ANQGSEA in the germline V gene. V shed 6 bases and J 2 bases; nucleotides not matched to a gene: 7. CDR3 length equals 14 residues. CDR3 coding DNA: TGCAGCGTATGGGACAGGCAGGACACAGATACGCAGTATTTT. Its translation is CSVWDRQDTDTQYF.

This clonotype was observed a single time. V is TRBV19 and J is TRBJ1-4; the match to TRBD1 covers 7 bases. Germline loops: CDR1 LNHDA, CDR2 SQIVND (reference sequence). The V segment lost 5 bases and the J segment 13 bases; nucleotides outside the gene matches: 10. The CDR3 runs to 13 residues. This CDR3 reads CASSPYRGSLLFF. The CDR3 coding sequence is TGTGCCAGTAGTCCCTACAGGGGATCGTTACTGTTTTTT.

The CDR3 nucleotides read TGTGCCACCAGCTCCCTATCCCCCGGGGAGCTGTTTTTT. Amino acid sequence: CATSSLSPGELFF. V gene TRBV15 combines with J gene TRBJ2-2; no definite D call. Trimming stripped 5 bases from V and 6 bases from J, with 10 bases between. Germline assignment: CDR1 LNHNV and CDR2 YYDKDF (reference sequence). The length of the CDR3 is 13 residues.

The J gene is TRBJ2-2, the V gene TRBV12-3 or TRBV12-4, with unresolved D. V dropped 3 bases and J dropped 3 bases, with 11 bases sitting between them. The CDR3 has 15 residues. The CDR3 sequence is CASSFLNPYTGELFF. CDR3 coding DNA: TGTGCCAGCAGTTTCCTCAACCCATACACCGGGGAGCTGTTTTTT.

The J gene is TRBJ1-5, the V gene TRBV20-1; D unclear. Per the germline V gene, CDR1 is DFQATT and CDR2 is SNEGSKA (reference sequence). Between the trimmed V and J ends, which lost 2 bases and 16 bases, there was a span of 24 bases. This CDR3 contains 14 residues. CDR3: CSARMRVVRPINHF. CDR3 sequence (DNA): TGCAGTGCTAGAATGCGGGTCGTTAGGCCTATTAACCATTTT.

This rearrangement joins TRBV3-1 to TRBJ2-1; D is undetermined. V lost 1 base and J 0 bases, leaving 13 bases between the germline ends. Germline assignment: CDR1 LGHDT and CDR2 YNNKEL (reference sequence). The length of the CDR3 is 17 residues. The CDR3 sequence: CASSQGWLRTSYNEQFF. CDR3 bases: TGTGCCAGCAGCCAAGGCTGGCTGAGAACCTCCTACAATGAGCAGTTCTTC.

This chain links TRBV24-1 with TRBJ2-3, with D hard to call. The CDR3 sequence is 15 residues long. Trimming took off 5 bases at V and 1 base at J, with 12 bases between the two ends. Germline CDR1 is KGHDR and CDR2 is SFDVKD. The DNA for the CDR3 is TGTGCCACCAGTGTCTGGCGGAGAGGCACAGATACGCAGTATTTT. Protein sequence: CATSVWRRGTDTQYF.

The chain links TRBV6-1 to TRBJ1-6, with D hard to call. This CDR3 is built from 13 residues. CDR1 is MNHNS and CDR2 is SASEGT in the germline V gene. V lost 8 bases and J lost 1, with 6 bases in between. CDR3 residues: CASSGSYNSPLHF. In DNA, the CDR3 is TGTGCCAGCTCAGGTTCCTATAATTCACCCCTCCACTTT.

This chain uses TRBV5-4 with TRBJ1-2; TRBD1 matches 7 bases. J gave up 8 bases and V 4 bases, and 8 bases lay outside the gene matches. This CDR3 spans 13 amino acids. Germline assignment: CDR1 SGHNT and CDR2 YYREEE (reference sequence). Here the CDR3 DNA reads TGTGCCAGCAGCCGAGACAGGGATGGAGGCTACACCTTC. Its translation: CASSRDRDGGYTF.

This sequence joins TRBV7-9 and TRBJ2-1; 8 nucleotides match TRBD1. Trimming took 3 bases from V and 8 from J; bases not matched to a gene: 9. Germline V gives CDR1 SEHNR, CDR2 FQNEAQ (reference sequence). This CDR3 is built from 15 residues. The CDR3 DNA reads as TGTGCCAGCAGCTTCAGGGACAGGTCAATCGATGAGCAGTTCTTC. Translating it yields CASSFRDRSIDEQFF. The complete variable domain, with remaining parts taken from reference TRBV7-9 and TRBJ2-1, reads DTGVSQNPRHKITKRGQNVTFRCDPISEHNRLYWYRQTLGQGPEFLTYFQNEAQLEKSRLLSDRFSAERPKGSFSTLEIQRTEQGDSAMYLCASSFRDRSIDEQFFGPGTRLTVL.

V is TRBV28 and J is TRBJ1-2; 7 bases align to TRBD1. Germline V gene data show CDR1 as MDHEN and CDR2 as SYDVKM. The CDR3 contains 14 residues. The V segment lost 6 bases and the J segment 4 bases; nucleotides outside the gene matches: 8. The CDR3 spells CASSYNRGGYGYTF. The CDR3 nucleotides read TGTGCCAGCAGCTATAACAGGGGAGGCTATGGCTACACCTTC.

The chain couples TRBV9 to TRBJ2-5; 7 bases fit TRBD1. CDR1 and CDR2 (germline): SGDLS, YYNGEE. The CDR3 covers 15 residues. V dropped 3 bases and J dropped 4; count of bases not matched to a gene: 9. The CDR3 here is CASSGEGAVGETQYF. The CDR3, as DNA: TGTGCCAGCAGCGGAGAGGGGGCGGTGGGAGAGACCCAGTACTTC. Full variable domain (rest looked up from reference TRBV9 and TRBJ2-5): DSGVTQTPKHLITATGQRVTLRCSPRSGDLSVYWYQQSLDQGLQFLIQYYNGEERAKGNILERFSAQQFPDLHSELNLSSLELGDSALYFCASSGEGAVGETQYFGPGTRLLVL.

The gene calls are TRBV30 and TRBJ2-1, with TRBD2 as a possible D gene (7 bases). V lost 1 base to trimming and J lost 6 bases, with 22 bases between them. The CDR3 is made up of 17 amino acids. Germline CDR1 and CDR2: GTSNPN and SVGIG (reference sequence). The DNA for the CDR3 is TGTGCCTGGAGTGAGGACCGGGCGGGGGCGAGATTCAATGAGCAGTTCTTC. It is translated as CAWSEDRAGARFNEQFF. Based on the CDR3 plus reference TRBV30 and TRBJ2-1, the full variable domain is SQTIHQWPATLVQPVGSPLSLECTVEGTSNPNLYWYRQAAGRGLQLLFYSVGIGQISSEVPQNLSASRPQDRQFILSSKKLLLSDSGFYLCAWSEDRAGARFNEQFFGPGTRLTVL.